This T cell receptor beta chain was documented in a study of cytomegalovirus exposure and HLA in healthy donors. Study-wide points: Rare sequences made up most TCRs, while some public TCRs were found in many donors.

Regarding this clone: Antigen unknown.

Trimming shortened V by 4 bases and J by 4 bases, and 11 bases separated the two germline ends. This CDR3 contains 13 residues. Germline CDR1 is LNHDA and CDR2 is SQIVND (reference sequence). Measured with immunoSEQ multiplex PCR; TCRdb has only the in-frame clones, and not every one. The sample has some 330,000 clones, 80% to 90% seen once; the top ten hold 0.7% to 0.85%. The sequence came from a woman aged 18-30 years in good health and CMV-seronegative. Sequencing used PBMCs. The V call is TRBV19, the J call TRBJ2-7; a weak D match, TRBD1 (5 bases). Here the CDR3 reads CASSNGRTYEQYF. CDR3 nucleotide sequence: TGTGCCAGTAGTAACGGGCGGACATACGAGCAGTACTTC.